This T cell receptor (beta chain) derives from a study of blood T cell repertoires in COVID-19. Overall study context: Whether acute or convalescent, the COVID-19 samples came from the United States, Italy and Spain. Sample material is recorded as cDNA or gDNA derived from T cells, B-cell-depleted T cells, or PBMCs.

In the original workflow: Scientists estimated how many nucleated cells there were by amplifying reference gene primers. Sequencing was performed with immunoSEQ multiplex PCR; in TCRdb, only in-frame clones are kept and a portion is missing. That table furnishes V, J and clone size, whereas the DNA furnished D and trimming. The data contain tens of thousands of clones, 75% to 90% of them seen just once; the ten biggest clones take up 2.5%. J lost 4 bases, V lost 4 bases, and 4 bases had no gene match. The CDR3 consists of 14 residues. Per germline, CDR1 MNHEY and CDR2 SVGEGT. This clone has a handful of counts.

The sequence was obtained from a man older than 75 with active or convalescent COVID-19. The sample consisted of peripheral blood. This rearrangement joins TRBV6-2 or TRBV6-3 to TRBJ1-1, with TRBD1 matching 9 bases. CDR3 region: CASSWTGEVTEAFF. The CDR3, as DNA: TGTGCCAGCAGTTGGACAGGGGAAGTCACTGAAGCTTTCTTT.